The text below deals with one T cell receptor (beta chain). Its antigen is unidentified. Germline V CDR1 and CDR2: SQVTM, ANQGSEA. This CDR3 is 16 amino acids long. The V and J ends lost 5 bases and 3 bases respectively, with 22 bases between them. This sample is part of a study of CD8+CD57+ T cells in acquired aplastic anemia. Background on the study: Sorting CD4+ and CD8+ cells gave DNA averaging approximately 3 ug. As sequenced from healthy donors, CD4+ cells averaged roughly 11 million reads.

Genomic DNA served as template for TCR beta VDJ and CDR3 profiling. TCRdb redid the calling of the reads with MiXCR, one entry per CDR3 protein. The data show fewer than 70,000 distinct CDR3 sequences, 45% to 60% seen once. Study-level results: Patient and control CD8+ Simpson's diversity was not significantly different.

The rearrangement joins TRBV29-1 to TRBJ1-1, with D unclear. The TCR originated in a human donor in good health, serving as a control. Sequencing used sorted CD4+, CD8+, or CD8+CD57+ T cells (not recorded which) from PBMCs. The CDR3 sequence is CSVYSPHEQRDTEAFF. The DNA of the CDR3 is TGCAGCGTTTACAGCCCCCACGAACAGAGGGACACTGAAGCTTTCTTT.